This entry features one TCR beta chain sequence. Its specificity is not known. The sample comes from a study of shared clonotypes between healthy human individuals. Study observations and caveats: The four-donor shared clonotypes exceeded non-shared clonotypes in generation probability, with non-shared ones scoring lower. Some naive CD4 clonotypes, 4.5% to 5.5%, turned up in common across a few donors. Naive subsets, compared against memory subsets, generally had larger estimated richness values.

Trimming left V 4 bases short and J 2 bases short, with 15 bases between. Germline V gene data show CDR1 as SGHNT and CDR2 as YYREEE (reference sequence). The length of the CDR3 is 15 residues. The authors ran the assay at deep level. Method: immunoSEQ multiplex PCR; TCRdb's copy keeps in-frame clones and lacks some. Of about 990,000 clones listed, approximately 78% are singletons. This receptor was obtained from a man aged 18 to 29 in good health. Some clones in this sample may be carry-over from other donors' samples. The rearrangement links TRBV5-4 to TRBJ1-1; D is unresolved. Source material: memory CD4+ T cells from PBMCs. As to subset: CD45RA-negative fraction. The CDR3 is CASSPPSPRNTEAFF. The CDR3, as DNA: TGTGCCAGCAGCCCCCCTTCTCCTCGAAACACTGAAGCTTTCTTT.